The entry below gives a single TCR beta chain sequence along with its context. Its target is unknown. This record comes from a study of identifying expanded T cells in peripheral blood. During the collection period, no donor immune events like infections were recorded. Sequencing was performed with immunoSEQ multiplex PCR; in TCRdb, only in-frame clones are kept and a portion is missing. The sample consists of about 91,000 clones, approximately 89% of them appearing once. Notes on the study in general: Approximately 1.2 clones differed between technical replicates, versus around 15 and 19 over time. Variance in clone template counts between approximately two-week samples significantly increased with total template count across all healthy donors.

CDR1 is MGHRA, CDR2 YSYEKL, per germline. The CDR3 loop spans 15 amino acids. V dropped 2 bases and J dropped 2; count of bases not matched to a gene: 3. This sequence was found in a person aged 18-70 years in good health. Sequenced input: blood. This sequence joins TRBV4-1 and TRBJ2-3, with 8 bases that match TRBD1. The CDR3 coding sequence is TGCGCCAGCAGCCAAAGGCAGGGGGCCACAGATACGCAGTATTTT. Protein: CASSQRQGATDTQYF.